A selection of T cell receptor beta chains follows, all from one sample in a study of siplizumab effects on memory and regulatory T cells. Profiling relied on immunoSEQ multiplex PCR, and the TCRdb table lists in-frame clones only, not all of them. This sample has fewer than 25,000 clones; roughly two fifths occur once, and the top ten carry 6% to 6.5%. No antigens are known for them. Sample: CFSE-low (dividing) CD4+ T cells sorted from an allogeneic mixed lymphocyte reaction. These receptors were collected from a human donor in good health; the cells came from an allogeneic mixed lymphocyte reaction. Some clones in this sample may be carry-over from other donors' samples. The CDR3 runs from the conserved cysteine through the conserved F or W. A D gene is named only where the DNA matches it firmly. Not all rows give a size; the values are once, few, many and, for expanded clones, a class.

j_call: TRBJ2-7; v_call: TRBV10-1; clone_size: -; d_call: -; cdr3_nt: TGCGCCAGCCCAAGCAGAGCCTACGAGCAGTACTTC; cdr3_aa: CASPSRAYEQYF
j_call: TRBJ1-1; v_call: TRBV18; clone_size: -; d_call: -; cdr3_nt: TGTGCCAGCTCACCACTGGTCCAGGGCACGAACACTGAAGCTTTCTTT; cdr3_aa: CASSPLVQGTNTEAFF
j_call: TRBJ1-3; v_call: TRBV6-5; clone_size: -; d_call: -; cdr3_nt: TGTGCCAGCAGTTACTCTGGCCGGGCCCTCGGAAACACCATATATTTT; cdr3_aa: CASSYSGRALGNTIYF
j_call: TRBJ2-5; v_call: TRBV10-2; clone_size: -; d_call: TRBD2; cdr3_nt: TGCGCCAGCAGTGATGGGACTAGCGGCGAAGAGACCCAGTACTTC; cdr3_aa: CASSDGTSGEETQYF
j_call: TRBJ2-7; v_call: TRBV19; clone_size: medium-sized; d_call: TRBD2; cdr3_nt: TGTGCCAGTAGTCCGGGGACTAGCGTCTACGAGCAGTACTTC; cdr3_aa: CASSPGTSVYEQYF
j_call: TRBJ1-1; v_call: TRBV27; clone_size: -; d_call: -; cdr3_nt: TGTGCCAGCAGTTTATTAGGGACGGGCGTTCTTAAGGCTTTCTTT; cdr3_aa: CASSLLGTGVLKAFF
j_call: TRBJ1-4; v_call: TRBV6-1; clone_size: medium-sized; d_call: TRBD1; cdr3_nt: TGTGCCAGCAGTGAAATACCCGGACAGGCCTATGAAAAACTGTTTTTT; cdr3_aa: CASSEIPGQAYEKLFF
j_call: TRBJ2-7; v_call: TRBV27; clone_size: -; d_call: -; cdr3_nt: TGTGCCAGCAGTTTACTCGGGGGCAGCTACGAGCAGTACTTC; cdr3_aa: CASSLLGGSYEQYF
j_call: TRBJ2-7; v_call: TRBV18; clone_size: -; d_call: -; cdr3_nt: TGTGCCAGCTCACCATTTTCAGGTGCCTACGAGCAGTACTTC; cdr3_aa: CASSPFSGAYEQYF
j_call: TRBJ2-1; v_call: TRBV5-4; clone_size: few; d_call: TRBD2; cdr3_nt: TGTGCCACCGGACTAGCGGGAGTAGGTGAGCAGTTCTTC; cdr3_aa: CATGLAGVGEQFF
j_call: TRBJ1-1; v_call: TRBV11-3; clone_size: -; d_call: -; cdr3_nt: TGTGCCAGCAGCTTGAGTCAGGTCAACACTGAAGCTTTCTTT; cdr3_aa: CASSLSQVNTEAFF
j_call: TRBJ2-1; v_call: TRBV18; clone_size: -; d_call: TRBD2; cdr3_nt: TGTGCCAGCTCACTTGCGGCGGGACTAGCGGGACCTAATGAGCAGTTCTTC; cdr3_aa: CASSLAAGLAGPNEQFF
j_call: TRBJ1-1; v_call: TRBV16; clone_size: -; d_call: -; cdr3_nt: TGTGCCAGCAGCCACTCCGGGAACACTGAAGCTTTCTTT; cdr3_aa: CASSHSGNTEAFF
j_call: TRBJ2-3; v_call: TRBV11-2; clone_size: -; d_call: -; cdr3_nt: TGTGCCAGCAGCCTGCCCCTAGTAGATGGCACAGATACGCAGTATTTT; cdr3_aa: CASSLPLVDGTDTQYF
j_call: TRBJ1-1; v_call: TRBV2; clone_size: few; d_call: TRBD1; cdr3_nt: TGTGCCAGCAGTGAATGGCAGGGGGTCTCTGAAGCTTTCTTT; cdr3_aa: CASSEWQGVSEAFF
j_call: TRBJ2-1; v_call: TRBV29-1; clone_size: -; d_call: TRBD2; cdr3_nt: TGCAGCTCCGGACTAGCGGGGGGCCACAGTGAGCAGTTCTTC; cdr3_aa: CSSGLAGGHSEQFF
j_call: TRBJ1-1; v_call: TRBV30; clone_size: -; d_call: -; cdr3_nt: TGTGCCTGGAGTGAAGTCGGTCCTGAAGCTTTCTTT; cdr3_aa: CAWSEVGPEAFF
j_call: TRBJ2-1; v_call: TRBV7-2; clone_size: -; d_call: -; cdr3_nt: TGTGCCAGCAGCTTAGTGGGGGCAAGTGAGCAGTTCTTC; cdr3_aa: CASSLVGASEQFF
j_call: TRBJ2-7; v_call: TRBV29-1; clone_size: -; d_call: TRBD1; cdr3_nt: TGCAGCGTTGCCCCAGGGGGATTCTACGAGCAGTACTTC; cdr3_aa: CSVAPGGFYEQYF
j_call: TRBJ2-7; v_call: TRBV6-6; clone_size: few; d_call: TRBD1; cdr3_nt: TGTGCCAGCAGTGAGAGGGACAGCCTCTCCTACGAGCAGTACTTC; cdr3_aa: CASSERDSLSYEQYF
j_call: TRBJ1-2; v_call: TRBV21-1; clone_size: -; d_call: -; cdr3_nt: TGTGCCAGCAGCAAAGCGCTAAGGCAGGATAATGGCTACACCTTC; cdr3_aa: CASSKALRQDNGYTF
j_call: TRBJ2-7; v_call: TRBV10-3; clone_size: few; d_call: -; cdr3_nt: TGTGCCATCAGTGGTTTTGGGCAGGAAGAGCAGTACTTC; cdr3_aa: CAISGFGQEEQYF
j_call: TRBJ2-7; v_call: TRBV5-4; clone_size: -; d_call: TRBD2; cdr3_nt: TGTGCCAGCAGCCAATCCCCCGGGGGGATCTTGGAGCAGTACTTC; cdr3_aa: CASSQSPGGILEQYF
j_call: TRBJ2-7; v_call: TRBV6-6; clone_size: -; d_call: -; cdr3_nt: TGTGCCAGCAGTTACCCCGGATACTACGAGCAGTACTTC; cdr3_aa: CASSYPGYYEQYF
j_call: TRBJ2-1; v_call: TRBV29-1; clone_size: -; d_call: -; cdr3_nt: TGCAGCGTTGGGCTAGCGACCTACAATGAGCAGTTCTTC; cdr3_aa: CSVGLATYNEQFF
j_call: TRBJ1-1; v_call: TRBV6-1; clone_size: once; d_call: -; cdr3_nt: TGTGCCAGCAGTGCCCGGTGGGGGAACACTGAAGCTTTCTTT; cdr3_aa: CASSARWGNTEAFF
j_call: TRBJ1-1; v_call: TRBV15; clone_size: -; d_call: -; cdr3_nt: TGTGCCACCGGGGTCCGGGGGACTGAAGCTTTCTTT; cdr3_aa: CATGVRGTEAFF
j_call: TRBJ1-6; v_call: TRBV7-9; clone_size: medium-sized; d_call: -; cdr3_nt: TGTGCCAGCAGCCCAACTTCCGGGACCGACTATCTACCCCTCCACTTT; cdr3_aa: CASSPTSGTDYLPLHF
j_call: TRBJ2-2; v_call: TRBV30; clone_size: few; d_call: -; cdr3_nt: TGTGCCTGGAGTGGACACTACACCGGGGAGCTGTTTTTT; cdr3_aa: CAWSGHYTGELFF
j_call: TRBJ1-5; v_call: TRBV6-6; clone_size: once; d_call: -; cdr3_nt: TGTGCCAGCAGCCCGGGGCAGGCAAATCAGCCCCAGCATTTT; cdr3_aa: CASSPGQANQPQHF
j_call: TRBJ2-1; v_call: TRBV7-9; clone_size: -; d_call: -; cdr3_nt: TGTGCCAGCAGCCAGGACCACAATGAGCAGTTCTTC; cdr3_aa: CASSQDHNEQFF
j_call: TRBJ2-3; v_call: TRBV18; clone_size: few; d_call: TRBD2; cdr3_nt: TGTGCCAGCTCACCAGCAGCGGGGTTGATGACGAATACGCAGTATTTT; cdr3_aa: CASSPAAGLMTNTQYF
j_call: TRBJ2-7; v_call: TRBV5-1; clone_size: -; d_call: -; cdr3_nt: TGCGCCAGCAGCCCCCGACTAGGATTAGCCGAGCAGTACTTC; cdr3_aa: CASSPRLGLAEQYF
j_call: TRBJ2-2; v_call: TRBV6-5; clone_size: -; d_call: -; cdr3_nt: TGTGCCAGCACCGGACAGTTCTCCGCCGGGGAGCTGTTTTTT; cdr3_aa: CASTGQFSAGELFF
j_call: TRBJ1-2; v_call: TRBV7-3; clone_size: -; d_call: -; cdr3_nt: TGTGCCAGCAGCCAAATAGTCGGCCGCGAAGGGTCTAACTATGGCTACACCTTC; cdr3_aa: CASSQIVGREGSNYGYTF
j_call: TRBJ1-4; v_call: TRBV18; clone_size: few; d_call: -; cdr3_nt: TGTGCCAGCTCACCATCAGGGCGGAGAGAAAAACTGTTTTTT; cdr3_aa: CASSPSGRREKLFF
j_call: TRBJ2-1; v_call: TRBV18; clone_size: -; d_call: TRBD2; cdr3_nt: TGTGCCAGCTCACCCCCGGGACTAGCGGGAGGCCAACGAAATGAGCAGTTCTTC; cdr3_aa: CASSPPGLAGGQRNEQFF
j_call: TRBJ1-2; v_call: TRBV7-9; clone_size: -; d_call: TRBD1; cdr3_nt: TGTGCCAGCAGCCCCCCGGACAGGGGCATCTATGGCTACACCTTC; cdr3_aa: CASSPPDRGIYGYTF
j_call: TRBJ2-1; v_call: TRBV29-1; clone_size: -; d_call: -; cdr3_nt: TGCAGCGTCGAAGGTCTGGACCGGTCCTACAATGAGCAGTTCTTC; cdr3_aa: CSVEGLDRSYNEQFF
j_call: TRBJ1-2; v_call: TRBV6-9; clone_size: -; d_call: -; cdr3_nt: TGTGCCAGCAGACGCCCGAGTGGGCTAGGCTACACCTTC; cdr3_aa: CASRRPSGLGYTF
j_call: TRBJ2-3; v_call: TRBV2; clone_size: -; d_call: -; cdr3_nt: TGTGCCAGCAGCCCTCCGCCCCTCTCGGATACGCAGTATTTT; cdr3_aa: CASSPPPLSDTQYF
j_call: TRBJ1-1; v_call: TRBV29-1; clone_size: large; d_call: -; cdr3_nt: TGCAGCGTTGACGTTTCACTGCGGACAGTTGAAGCTTTCTTT; cdr3_aa: CSVDVSLRTVEAFF
j_call: TRBJ1-2; v_call: TRBV11-1; clone_size: -; d_call: -; cdr3_nt: TGTGCCAGCAGCTTAGCGGCAGGGACTAACTATGGCTACACCTTC; cdr3_aa: CASSLAAGTNYGYTF
j_call: TRBJ2-3; v_call: TRBV7-9; clone_size: -; d_call: -; cdr3_nt: TGTGCCAGCAGCTCCAGACTCCAGGGGACAGATACGCAGTATTTT; cdr3_aa: CASSSRLQGTDTQYF